This T cell receptor (beta chain) appears in the sequencing data of a study of shared clonotypes between healthy human individuals. Regarding the study as a whole: Investigators collected only blood, and repertoires in tissues likely differ.

Everyone who donated was a Caucasian adult who lived in Nashville, Tennessee. About this clone itself: Its antigen is as yet unknown.

Produced via immunoSEQ multiplex PCR; TCRdb's table is partial and in-frame only. This sample carries 450,000 to 600,000 clones, around three quarters of them seen once, and the ten largest clones take about 12%. This sequence originates from a woman in her 40s in good health. Some clones in this sample may be carry-over from other donors' samples. Sample: PBMCs.

For the CDR3, the DNA is TGTGCCAGCAGCGGGACAAGGGGATACTACGAGCAGTACTTC. Its protein is CASSGTRGYYEQYF. The chain links TRBV28 to TRBJ2-7, with D perhaps matching TRBD1 (6 bases). CDR1 is MDHEN and CDR2 is SYDVKM in the germline V gene. The CDR3 sequence is 14 residues long. V was pared by 6 bases and J by 3 bases, with 15 bases between.